Below, one T cell receptor (beta chain) is given with its context. TCRdb's copy holds only in-frame clones and misses some; the assay was immunoSEQ multiplex PCR. Here the sample spans about 500,000 clones, about 84% being singletons. The CDR3 loop spans 16 amino acids. The V gene's germline CDR1 is KGHSH and CDR2 LQKENI. J was trimmed by 7 bases and V by 3 bases; bases with no gene match: 6. This specimen belongs to a study of shared T cell receptors in the human thymus. This sample also appeared in a second study, on human thymus T cells. That report notes: Resections from corrective heart surgery supplied the thymus tissue. As related research reported, thymic repertoires overlapped highly among unrelated individuals.

This clonotype originated in a boy younger than two with a congenital heart defect. J is TRBJ2-1 and V is TRBV18; TRBD2 matches 13 bases. The sequenced sample consisted of thymocytes. DNA of the CDR3: TGTGCCAGCTCACCCCAAGGACTAGCGGGAGAGAATGAGCAGTTCTTC. Its translation: CASSPQGLAGENEQFF.